Listed below are T cell receptor beta chains from one sample, sequenced in a study of beta chain features in type 1 diabetes. Generated by immunoSEQ multiplex PCR, the TCRdb table keeps only in-frame clones and is missing some. Found here are approximately 150,000 clones, 8.5% to 12% of them singletons; the top ten hold less than 1.5%. The material sequenced was naive CD4+ T cells from blood. The origin of the receptors is a man between 18 and 29 years old in good health. Both conserved end residues are part of each CDR3. Fields, in order: D gene, V gene, J gene, clone size, CDR3 protein, CDR3 DNA. The D gene is left open where the match is weak. Expanded clones are given a class, and other clones once, few, many or no size at all.

TRBD1	TRBV6-6	TRBJ2-5	-	CASRSGTGLRETQYF	TGTGCCAGCAGGTCCGGGACAGGCCTCCGGGAGACCCAGTACTTC
-	TRBV7-2	TRBJ2-7	few	CASSVLGWSSYEQYF	TGTGCCAGCAGCGTCCTCGGTTGGAGCTCCTACGAGCAGTACTTC
TRBD2	TRBV10-2	TRBJ2-7	-	CASSLSPGTSDDEQYF	TGCGCCAGCAGCCTTAGTCCCGGGACTAGTGACGACGAGCAGTACTTC
-	TRBV7-9	TRBJ1-4	-	CASSLSSRGGLFF	TGTGCCAGCAGCTTATCGAGTCGGGGTGGGCTGTTTTTT
TRBD2	TRBV19	TRBJ2-5	-	CASSIWAGGDQETQYF	TGTGCCAGTAGTATTTGGGCGGGGGGGGACCAAGAGACCCAGTACTTC
TRBD1	TRBV7-2	TRBJ1-5	-	CASSRTGTGQPQHF	TGTGCCAGCAGCCGGACAGGGACTGGTCAGCCCCAGCATTTT
TRBD2	TRBV7-2	TRBJ2-7	few	CASSPSGGAYEQYF	TGTGCCAGCAGCCCCAGCGGGGGGGCCTACGAGCAGTACTTC
TRBD1	TRBV5-6	TRBJ1-1	few	CASSPETGLNTEAFF	TGTGCCAGCAGCCCAGAGACAGGGTTGAACACTGAAGCTTTCTTT
-	TRBV4-3	TRBJ1-2	-	CASSQDGPGYGYTF	TGCGCCAGCAGCCAAGATGGCCCGGGTTATGGCTACACCTTC
TRBD2	TRBV11-3	TRBJ2-7	-	CASSLSGGSYEQYF	TGTGCCAGCAGCTTATCGGGGGGCTCCTACGAGCAGTACTTC
TRBD2	TRBV9	TRBJ2-1	few	CASSVGTSGGRDSYNEQFF	TGTGCCAGCAGCGTAGGGACTAGCGGGGGGCGAGACTCCTACAATGAGCAGTTCTTC
-	TRBV4-3	TRBJ2-2	many	CASSQATGYTGELFF	TGCGCCAGCAGCCAAGCCACAGGTTACACCGGGGAGCTGTTTTTT
-	TRBV5-4	TRBJ2-1	-	CASSLAPTQTNEQFF	TGTGCCAGCAGCTTGGCCCCGACTCAAACCAATGAGCAGTTCTTC
TRBD1	TRBV4-3	TRBJ1-2	few	CASSQGTFLTGNGYTF	TGCGCCAGCAGCCAAGGAACTTTTTTGACAGGGAATGGCTACACCTTC
TRBD2	TRBV5-1	TRBJ2-7	few	CASSWGGVQSNEQYF	TGCGCCAGCAGCTGGGGGGGGGTCCAAAGCAACGAGCAGTACTTC
TRBD2	TRBV10-3	TRBJ2-7	-	CAISLAGGAGASGGVPIEQYF	TGTGCCATCAGCCTCGCCGGGGGAGCAGGCGCTAGCGGGGGAGTTCCCATCGAGCAGTACTTC
TRBD1	TRBV30	TRBJ2-5	few	CAWSVWTGGSNF	TGTGCCTGGAGTGTGTGGACAGGGGGCTCTAACTTC
TRBD1	TRBV5-5	TRBJ2-1	-	CASSLWDRGRNEQFF	TGTGCCAGCAGCCTCTGGGACAGGGGGCGAAATGAGCAGTTCTTC
-	TRBV7-2	TRBJ2-7	many	CASSFSGRTSYEQYF	TGTGCCAGCAGCTTCTCGGGGAGAACCTCCTACGAGCAGTACTTC
TRBD1	TRBV7-7	TRBJ2-5	few	CASSLAEAPGQGSETQYF	TGTGCCAGCAGCTTAGCGGAAGCGCCGGGACAGGGTTCCGAGACCCAGTACTTC
-	TRBV7-2	TRBJ2-3	-	CASSLARQAQDTQYF	TGTGCCAGCAGCTTAGCTAGACAGGCTCAAGATACGCAGTATTTT
-	TRBV9	TRBJ1-6	-	CASSAQVGSPLHF	TGTGCCAGCAGCGCCCAGGTTGGCTCACCCCTCCACTTT
-	TRBV28	TRBJ1-5	-	CASRRADNQPQHF	TGTGCCAGCAGGCGTGCGGACAATCAGCCCCAGCATTTT
-	TRBV11-2	TRBJ2-1	-	CASSTPPGGQGEQFF	TGTGCCAGCAGCACCCCCCCCGGGGGGCAGGGTGAGCAGTTCTTC
-	TRBV30	TRBJ1-2	-	CAWSVYPIGDGYGYTF	TGTGCCTGGAGTGTATACCCGATCGGGGATGGCTATGGCTACACCTTC
-	TRBV30	TRBJ1-5	many	CAWAPGSNQPQHF	TGTGCCTGGGCCCCCGGGTCTAATCAGCCCCAGCATTTT
-	TRBV6-6	TRBJ1-2	-	CASTGVYGYTF	TGTGCCAGCACGGGAGTCTATGGCTACACCTTC
-	TRBV19	TRBJ1-5	few	CATNTQISNQPQHF	TGTGCCACCAACACCCAGATTAGCAATCAGCCCCAGCATTTT
-	TRBV9	TRBJ2-3	-	CASSSSAGSPQYF	TGTGCCAGCAGCTCCTCCGCGGGGTCTCCGCAGTATTTT
TRBD1	TRBV15	TRBJ1-2	-	CATSRGVGTGGFGYTF	TGTGCCACCAGCAGAGGGGTCGGGACAGGGGGCTTTGGCTACACCTTC
TRBD1	TRBV19	TRBJ2-5	-	CASSTAPGGFETQYF	TGTGCCAGTAGTACCGCCCCAGGGGGTTTTGAGACCCAGTACTTC
TRBD1	TRBV29-1	TRBJ2-7	few	CSVVEGAVNEQYF	TGCAGCGTTGTCGAGGGGGCGGTCAACGAGCAGTACTTC
-	TRBV14	TRBJ2-2	-	CASSLPGHVLGELFF	TGTGCCAGCAGCCTACCGGGACACGTACTAGGGGAGCTGTTTTTT
TRBD1	TRBV7-2	TRBJ1-2	-	CASSHRTGVFDYGYTF	TGTGCCAGCAGCCATAGGACAGGGGTGTTTGACTATGGCTACACCTTC
TRBD1	TRBV10-1	TRBJ2-2	few	CASTPGQGYTGELFF	TGCGCCAGCACCCCGGGACAGGGGTACACCGGGGAGCTGTTTTTT
-	TRBV6-1	TRBJ1-2	-	CASSEALANYGYTF	TGTGCCAGCAGTGAAGCCCTAGCTAACTATGGCTACACCTTC
TRBD1	TRBV5-4	TRBJ2-2	many	CASSLDDRVTGELFF	TGTGCCAGCAGCTTGGATGACAGGGTGACCGGGGAGCTGTTTTTT
-	TRBV7-2	TRBJ1-5	few	CASTPGTGHNQPQHF	TGTGCCAGCACCCCCGGAACAGGGCACAATCAGCCCCAGCATTTT
TRBD1	TRBV4-3	TRBJ2-3	few	CASSQEFYGTGTDTQYF	TGCGCCAGCAGCCAAGAGTTCTATGGGACAGGGACAGATACGCAGTATTTT
-	TRBV6-5	TRBJ2-2	few	CASCDRQNTGELFF	TGTGCCAGTTGTGACAGACAGAACACCGGGGAGCTGTTTTTT
TRBD2	TRBV19	TRBJ2-3	-	CATASGRGTDTQYF	TGTGCCACCGCTAGCGGACGGGGCACAGATACGCAGTATTTT
-	TRBV7-9	TRBJ1-4	-	CASSLLGGTNEKLFF	TGCGCCAGCAGCCTCCTTGGGGGGACTAATGAAAAACTGTTTTTT
TRBD1	TRBV19	TRBJ2-1	few	CASRRTGDSDEQFF	TGTGCCAGTAGGCGGACAGGGGATTCGGATGAGCAGTTCTTC
-	TRBV6-5	TRBJ1-1	few	CASTPETGLNTEAFF	TGTGCCAGCACCCCTGAGACAGGACTGAACACTGAAGCTTTCTTT
-	TRBV27	TRBJ2-7	-	CASSLPATGSYEQYF	TGTGCCAGCAGTTTACCCGCGACAGGCTCCTACGAGCAGTACTTC
-	TRBV4-3	TRBJ1-4	few	CASSRNPKGGESEKLFF	TGCGCCAGCAGCCGAAACCCGAAGGGGGGGGAGAGTGAAAAACTGTTTTTT
TRBD2	TRBV25-1	TRBJ2-4	few	CASSKTGGNGKNIQYF	TGTGCCAGCAGTAAAACGGGGGGAAATGGCAAAAACATTCAGTACTTC
TRBD1	TRBV4-1	TRBJ1-2	few	CASSQDGQGDGYTF	TGCGCCAGCAGCCAAGATGGCCAGGGGGACGGCTACACCTTC
TRBD2	TRBV30	TRBJ2-3	few	CAWSVPRAGGDTQYF	TGTGCCTGGAGTGTACCCAGGGCGGGAGGGGATACGCAGTATTTT
-	TRBV6-5	TRBJ1-3	-	CASEDRRSGNTIYF	TGTGCCAGTGAGGACAGACGCTCTGGAAACACCATATATTTT
-	TRBV29-1	TRBJ1-2	few	CSVEWAGYGYTF	TGCAGCGTTGAATGGGCAGGGTATGGCTACACCTTC
TRBD1	TRBV10-3	TRBJ2-1	-	CAISMGTGNSEQFF	TGTGCCATCAGCATGGGGACAGGGAATAGTGAGCAGTTCTTC
-	TRBV11-2	TRBJ1-4	few	CASSARAGAGIDEKLFF	TGTGCCAGCAGCGCCCGCGCGGGTGCGGGGATCGATGAAAAACTGTTTTTT
-	TRBV7-2	TRBJ2-5	-	CASSLERSQGGETQYF	TGTGCCAGCAGCTTAGAGCGGAGCCAGGGGGGAGAGACCCAGTACTTC
TRBD2	TRBV7-9	TRBJ2-3	-	CASSLGGTSGGGDTQYF	TGTGCCAGCAGCTTAGGGGGGACTAGCGGAGGGGGAGATACGCAGTATTTT
TRBD1	TRBV2	TRBJ2-1	-	CASSGQGVTSYNEQFF	TGTGCCAGCAGTGGACAGGGGGTCACCTCCTACAATGAGCAGTTCTTC
-	TRBV5-1	TRBJ2-5	few	CASSLASSQGQETQYF	TGCGCCAGCAGCTTGGCCAGTAGCCAGGGCCAAGAGACCCAGTACTTC